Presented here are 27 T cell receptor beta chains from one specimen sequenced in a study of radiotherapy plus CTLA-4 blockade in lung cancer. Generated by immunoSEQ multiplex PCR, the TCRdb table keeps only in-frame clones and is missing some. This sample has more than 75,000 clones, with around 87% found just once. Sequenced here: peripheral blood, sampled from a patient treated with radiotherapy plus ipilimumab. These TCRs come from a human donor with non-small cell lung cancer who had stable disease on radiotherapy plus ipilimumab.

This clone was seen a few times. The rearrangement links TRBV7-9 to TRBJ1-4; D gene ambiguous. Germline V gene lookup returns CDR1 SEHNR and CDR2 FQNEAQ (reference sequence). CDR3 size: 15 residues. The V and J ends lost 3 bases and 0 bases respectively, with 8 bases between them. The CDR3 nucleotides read TGTGCCAGCAGCTTGACCGCCACAACTAATGAAAAACTGTTTTTT. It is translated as CASSLTATTNEKLFF.

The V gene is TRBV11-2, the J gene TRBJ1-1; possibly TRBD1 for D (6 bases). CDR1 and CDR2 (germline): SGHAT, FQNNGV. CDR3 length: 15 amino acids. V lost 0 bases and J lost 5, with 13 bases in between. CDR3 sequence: CASSLEGASGTEAFF. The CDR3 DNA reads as TGTGCCAGCAGCTTAGAGGGGGCATCTGGAACTGAAGCTTTCTTT.

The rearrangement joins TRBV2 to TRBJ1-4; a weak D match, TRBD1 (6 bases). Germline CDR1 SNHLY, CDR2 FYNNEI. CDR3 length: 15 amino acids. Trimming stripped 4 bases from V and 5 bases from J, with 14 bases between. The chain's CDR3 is CASSAGGGGNEKLFF. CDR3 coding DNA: TGTGCCAGCAGTGCGGGGGGCGGTGGGAATGAAAAACTGTTTTTT.

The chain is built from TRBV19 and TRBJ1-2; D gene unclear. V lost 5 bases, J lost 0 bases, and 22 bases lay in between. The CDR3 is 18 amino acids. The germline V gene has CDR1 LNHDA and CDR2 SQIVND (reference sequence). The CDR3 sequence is CASSRPPGGGKANYGYTF. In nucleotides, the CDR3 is TGTGCCAGTAGTCGACCCCCCGGTGGAGGGAAGGCTAACTATGGCTACACCTTC.

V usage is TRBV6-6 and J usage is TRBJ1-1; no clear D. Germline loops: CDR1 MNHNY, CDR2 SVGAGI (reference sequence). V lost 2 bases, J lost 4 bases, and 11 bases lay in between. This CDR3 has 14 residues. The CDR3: CASSYGRTSTEAFF. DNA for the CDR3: TGTGCCAGCAGTTACGGACGGACTAGCACTGAAGCTTTCTTT.

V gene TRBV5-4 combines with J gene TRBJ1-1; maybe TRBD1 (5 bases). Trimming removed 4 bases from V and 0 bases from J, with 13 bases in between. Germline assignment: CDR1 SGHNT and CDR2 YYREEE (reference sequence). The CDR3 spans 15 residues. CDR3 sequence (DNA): TGTGCCAGCAGCCGGGGTCGGGGGTTGAACACTGAAGCTTTCTTT. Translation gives CASSRGRGLNTEAFF.

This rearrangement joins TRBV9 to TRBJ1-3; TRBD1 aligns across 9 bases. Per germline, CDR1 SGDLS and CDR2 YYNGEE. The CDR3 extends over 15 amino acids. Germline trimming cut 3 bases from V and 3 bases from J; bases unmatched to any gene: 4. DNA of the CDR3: TGTGCCAGCAGCGCTACAGGGGGCTTTGGAAACACCATATATTTT. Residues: CASSATGGFGNTIYF.

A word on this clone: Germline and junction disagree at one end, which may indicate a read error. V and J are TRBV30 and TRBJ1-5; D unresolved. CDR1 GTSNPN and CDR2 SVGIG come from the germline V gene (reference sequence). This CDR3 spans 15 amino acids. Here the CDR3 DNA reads TGTGCCTGGAGTGTACGTGCCGAGCAATCAGCCCCCGTAAATTTT. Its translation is CAWSVRAEQSAPVNF. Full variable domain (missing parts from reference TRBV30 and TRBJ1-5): SQTIHQWPATLVQPVGSPLSLECTVEGTSNPNLYWYRQAAGRGLQLLFYSVGIGQISSEVPQNLSASRPQDRQFILSSKKLLLSDSGFYLCAWSVRAEQSAPVNFGDGTRLSIL.

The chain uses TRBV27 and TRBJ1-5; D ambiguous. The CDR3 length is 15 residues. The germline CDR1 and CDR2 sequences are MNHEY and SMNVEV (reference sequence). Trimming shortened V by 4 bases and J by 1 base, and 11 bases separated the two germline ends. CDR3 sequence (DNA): TGTGCCAGCAGTTCCCTCCGGGAAAGCAATCAGCCCCAGCATTTT. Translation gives CASSSLRESNQPQHF.

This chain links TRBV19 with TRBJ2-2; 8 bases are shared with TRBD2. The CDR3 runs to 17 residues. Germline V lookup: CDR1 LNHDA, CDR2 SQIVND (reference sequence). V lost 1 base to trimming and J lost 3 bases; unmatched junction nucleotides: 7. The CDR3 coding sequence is TGTGCCAGTAGTATAGCTAAGAGCGGGAGTTACACCGGGGAGCTGTTTTTT. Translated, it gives CASSIAKSGSYTGELFF.

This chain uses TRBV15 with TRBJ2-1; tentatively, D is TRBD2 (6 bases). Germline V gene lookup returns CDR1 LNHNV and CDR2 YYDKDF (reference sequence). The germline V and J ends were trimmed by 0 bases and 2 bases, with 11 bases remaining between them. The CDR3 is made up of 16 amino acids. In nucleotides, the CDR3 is TGTGCCACCAGCAGAGATCTGGGGGAGGCCTACAATGAGCAGTTCTTC. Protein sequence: CATSRDLGEAYNEQFF.

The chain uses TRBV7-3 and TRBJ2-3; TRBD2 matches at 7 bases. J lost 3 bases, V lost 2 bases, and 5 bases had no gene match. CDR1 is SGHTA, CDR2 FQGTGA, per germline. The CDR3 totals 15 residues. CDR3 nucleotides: TGTGCCAGCAGCTTATCGGGACTATTAACAGATACGCAGTATTTT. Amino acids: CASSLSGLLTDTQYF.

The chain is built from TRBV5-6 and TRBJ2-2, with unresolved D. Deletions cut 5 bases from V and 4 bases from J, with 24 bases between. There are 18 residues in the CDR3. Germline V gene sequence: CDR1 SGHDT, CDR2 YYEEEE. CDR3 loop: CASSWNVGRVGRTGELFF. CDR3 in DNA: TGTGCCAGCAGTTGGAACGTCGGTAGGGTCGGACGCACCGGGGAGCTGTTTTTT.

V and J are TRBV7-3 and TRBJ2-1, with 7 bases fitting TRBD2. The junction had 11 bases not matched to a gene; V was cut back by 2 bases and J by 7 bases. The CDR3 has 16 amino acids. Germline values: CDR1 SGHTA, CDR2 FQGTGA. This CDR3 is CASSLLRRERGNEQFF. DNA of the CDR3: TGTGCCAGCAGCTTATTGAGGCGGGAGAGAGGGAATGAGCAGTTCTTC.

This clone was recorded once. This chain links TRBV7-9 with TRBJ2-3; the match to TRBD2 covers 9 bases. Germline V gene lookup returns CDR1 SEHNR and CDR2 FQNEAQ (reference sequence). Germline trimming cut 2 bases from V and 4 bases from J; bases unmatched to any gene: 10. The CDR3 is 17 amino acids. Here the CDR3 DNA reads TGTGCCAGCAGCTTATGGGCTAGCGGGGTTCTCTCAGATACGCAGTATTTT. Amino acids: CASSLWASGVLSDTQYF. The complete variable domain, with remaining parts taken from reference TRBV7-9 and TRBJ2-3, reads DTGVSQNPRHKITKRGQNVTFRCDPISEHNRLYWYRQTLGQGPEFLTYFQNEAQLEKSRLLSDRFSAERPKGSFSTLEIQRTEQGDSAMYLCASSLWASGVLSDTQYFGPGTRLTVL.

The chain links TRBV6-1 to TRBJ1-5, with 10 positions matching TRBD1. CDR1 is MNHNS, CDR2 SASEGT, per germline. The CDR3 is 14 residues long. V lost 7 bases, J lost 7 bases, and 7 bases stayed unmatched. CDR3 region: CASTTDRGTQPQHF. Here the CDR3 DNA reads TGTGCCAGCACCACGGACAGGGGGACGCAGCCCCAGCATTTT.

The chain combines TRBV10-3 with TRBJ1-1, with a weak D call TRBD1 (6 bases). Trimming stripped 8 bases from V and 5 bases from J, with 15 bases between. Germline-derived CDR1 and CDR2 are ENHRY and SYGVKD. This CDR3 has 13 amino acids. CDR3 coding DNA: TGTGCCATCGGGGGCCGAAGGGTGACTGAAGCTTTCTTT. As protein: CAIGGRRVTEAFF.

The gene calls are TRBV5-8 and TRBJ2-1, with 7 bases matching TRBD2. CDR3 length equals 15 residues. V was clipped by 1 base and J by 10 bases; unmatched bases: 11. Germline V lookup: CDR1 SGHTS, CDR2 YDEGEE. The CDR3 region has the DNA TGTGCCAGCAGCTTGTGGGGGGGAACGGGTTCGGAGCAGTTCTTC. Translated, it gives CASSLWGGTGSEQFF.

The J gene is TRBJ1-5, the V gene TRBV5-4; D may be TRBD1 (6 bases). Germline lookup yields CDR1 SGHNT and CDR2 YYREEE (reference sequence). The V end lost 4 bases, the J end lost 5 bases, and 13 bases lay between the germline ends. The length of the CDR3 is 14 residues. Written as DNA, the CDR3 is TGTGCCAGCAGCAAAGCAGGGGTGGATCAGCCCCAGCATTTT. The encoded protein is CASSKAGVDQPQHF. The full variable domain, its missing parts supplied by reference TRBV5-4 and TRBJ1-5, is ETGVTQSPTHLIKTRGQQVTLRCSSQSGHNTVSWYQQALGQGPQFIFQYYREEENGRGNFPPRFSGLQFPNYSSELNVNALELDDSALYLCASSKAGVDQPQHFGDGTRLSIL.

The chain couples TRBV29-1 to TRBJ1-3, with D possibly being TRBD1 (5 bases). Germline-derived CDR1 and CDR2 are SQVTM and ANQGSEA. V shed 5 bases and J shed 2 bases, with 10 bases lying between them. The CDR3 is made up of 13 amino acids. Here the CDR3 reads CSVTDRPGNTIYF. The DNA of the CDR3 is TGCAGCGTTACCGACAGACCTGGAAACACCATATATTTT.

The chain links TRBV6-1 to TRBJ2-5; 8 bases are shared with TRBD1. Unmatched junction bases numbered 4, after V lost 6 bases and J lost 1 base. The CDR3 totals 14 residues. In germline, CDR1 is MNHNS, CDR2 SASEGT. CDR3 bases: TGTGCCAGCAGCCGGGACAGGCGCCAAGAGACCCAGTACTTC. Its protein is CASSRDRRQETQYF.

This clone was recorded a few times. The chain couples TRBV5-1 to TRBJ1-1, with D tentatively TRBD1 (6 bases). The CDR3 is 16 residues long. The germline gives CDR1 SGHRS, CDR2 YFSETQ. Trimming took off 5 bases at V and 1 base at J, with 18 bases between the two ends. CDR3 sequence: CASRRGRTDPNTEAFF. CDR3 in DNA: TGCGCCAGCAGGCGAGGGAGGACAGACCCGAACACTGAAGCTTTCTTT.

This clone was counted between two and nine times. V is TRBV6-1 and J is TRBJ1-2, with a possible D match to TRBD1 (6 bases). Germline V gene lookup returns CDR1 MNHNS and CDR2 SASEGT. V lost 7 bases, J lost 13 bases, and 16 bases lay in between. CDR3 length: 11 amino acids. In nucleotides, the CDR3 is TGTGCCAGCACTCTAACAGGGCTGCGCACCTTC. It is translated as CASTLTGLRTF.

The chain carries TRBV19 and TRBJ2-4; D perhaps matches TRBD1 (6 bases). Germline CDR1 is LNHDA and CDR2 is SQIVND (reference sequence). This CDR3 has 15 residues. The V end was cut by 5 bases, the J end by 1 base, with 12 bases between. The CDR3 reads CASSATGLAKNIQYF. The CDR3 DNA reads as TGTGCCAGTAGTGCAACAGGGTTGGCCAAAAACATTCAGTACTTC.

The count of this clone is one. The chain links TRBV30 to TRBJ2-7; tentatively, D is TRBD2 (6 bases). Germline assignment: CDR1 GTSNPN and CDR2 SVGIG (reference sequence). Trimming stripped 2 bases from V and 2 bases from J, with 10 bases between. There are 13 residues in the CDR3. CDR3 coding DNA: TGTGCCTGGAGTTGGAGGGGAACCTACGAGCAGTACTTC. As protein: CAWSWRGTYEQYF.

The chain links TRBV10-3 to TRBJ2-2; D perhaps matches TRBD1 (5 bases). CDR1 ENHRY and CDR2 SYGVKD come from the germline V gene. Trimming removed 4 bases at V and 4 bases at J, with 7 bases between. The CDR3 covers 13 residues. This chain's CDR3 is CAISGTGTGELFF. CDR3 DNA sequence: TGTGCCATCAGTGGAACAGGCACCGGGGAGCTGTTTTTT.

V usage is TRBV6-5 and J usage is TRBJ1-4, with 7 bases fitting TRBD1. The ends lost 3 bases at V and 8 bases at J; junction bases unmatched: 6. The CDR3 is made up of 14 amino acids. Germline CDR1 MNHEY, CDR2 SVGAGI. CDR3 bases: TGTGCCAGCAGTTATTCCCAGGGGGGAGAAAAACTGTTTTTT. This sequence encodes CASSYSQGGEKLFF.